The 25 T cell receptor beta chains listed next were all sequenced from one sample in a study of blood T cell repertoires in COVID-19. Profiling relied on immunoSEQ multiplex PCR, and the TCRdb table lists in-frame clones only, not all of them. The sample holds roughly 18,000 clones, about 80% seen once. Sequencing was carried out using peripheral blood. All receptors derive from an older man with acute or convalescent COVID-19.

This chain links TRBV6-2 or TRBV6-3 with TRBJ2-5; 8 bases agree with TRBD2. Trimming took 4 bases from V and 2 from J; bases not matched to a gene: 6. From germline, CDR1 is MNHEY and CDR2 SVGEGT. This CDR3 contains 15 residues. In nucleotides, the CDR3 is TGTGCCAGCAGTTCACCTATAGCGGGGCAAGAGACCCAGTACTTC. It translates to CASSSPIAGQETQYF.

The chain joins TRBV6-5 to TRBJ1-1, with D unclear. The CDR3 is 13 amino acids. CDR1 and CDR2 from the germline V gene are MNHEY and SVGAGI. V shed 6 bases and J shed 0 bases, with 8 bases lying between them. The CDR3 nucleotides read TGTGCCAGCAGCCCGCGGTTGAACACTGAAGCTTTCTTT. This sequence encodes CASSPRLNTEAFF.

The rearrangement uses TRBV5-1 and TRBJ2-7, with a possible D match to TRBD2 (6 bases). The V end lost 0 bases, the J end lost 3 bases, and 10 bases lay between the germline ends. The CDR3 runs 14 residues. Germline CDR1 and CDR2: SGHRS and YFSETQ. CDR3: CASSLGPGVYEQYF. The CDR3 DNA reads TGCGCCAGCAGCTTGGGCCCGGGGGTCTACGAGCAGTACTTC.

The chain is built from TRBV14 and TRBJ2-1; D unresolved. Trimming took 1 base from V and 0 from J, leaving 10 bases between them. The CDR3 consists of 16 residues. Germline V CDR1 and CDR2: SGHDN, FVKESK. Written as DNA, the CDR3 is TGTGCCAGCAGCCAAGCTTCTGTTAGCTCCTACAATGAGCAGTTCTTC. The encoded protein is CASSQASVSSYNEQFF.

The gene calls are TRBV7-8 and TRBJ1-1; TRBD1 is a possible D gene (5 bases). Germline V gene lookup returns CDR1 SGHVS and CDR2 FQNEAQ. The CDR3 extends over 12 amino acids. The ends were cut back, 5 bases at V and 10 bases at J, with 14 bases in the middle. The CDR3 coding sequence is TGTGCCAGCAGCCGCCCGGCAGGGCCAGCTTTCTTT. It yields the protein CASSRPAGPAFF.

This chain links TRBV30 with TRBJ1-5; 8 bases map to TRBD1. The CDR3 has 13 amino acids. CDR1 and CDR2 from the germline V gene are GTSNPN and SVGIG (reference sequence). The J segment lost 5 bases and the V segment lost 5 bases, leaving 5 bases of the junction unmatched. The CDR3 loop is CAWAGQGHQPQHF. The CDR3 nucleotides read TGTGCCTGGGCTGGACAGGGACATCAGCCCCAGCATTTT.

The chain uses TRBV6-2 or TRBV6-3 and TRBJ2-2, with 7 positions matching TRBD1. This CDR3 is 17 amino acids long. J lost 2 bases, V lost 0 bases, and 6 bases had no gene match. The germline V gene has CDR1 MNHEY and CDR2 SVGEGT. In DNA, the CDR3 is TGTGCCAGCAGTTACTCTACCGGGACAGCTAACACCGGGGAGCTGTTTTTT. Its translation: CASSYSTGTANTGELFF.

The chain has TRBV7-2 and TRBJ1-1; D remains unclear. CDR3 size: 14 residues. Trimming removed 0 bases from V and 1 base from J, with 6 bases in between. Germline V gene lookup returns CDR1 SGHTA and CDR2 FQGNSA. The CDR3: CASSLARQNTEAFF. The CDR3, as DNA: TGTGCCAGCAGCTTAGCGCGGCAGAACACTGAAGCTTTCTTT.

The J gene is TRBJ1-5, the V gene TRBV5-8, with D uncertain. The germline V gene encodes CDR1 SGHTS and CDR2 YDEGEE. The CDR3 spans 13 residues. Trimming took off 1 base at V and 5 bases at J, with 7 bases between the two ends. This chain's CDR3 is CASSLYSDQPQHF. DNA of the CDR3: TGTGCCAGCAGCTTGTACTCTGATCAGCCCCAGCATTTT. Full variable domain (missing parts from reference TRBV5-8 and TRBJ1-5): EAGVTQSPTHLIKTRGQQATLRCSPISGHTSVYWYQQALGLGLQFLLWYDEGEERNRGNFPPRFSGRQFPNYSSELNVNALELEDSALYLCASSLYSDQPQHFGDGTRLSIL.

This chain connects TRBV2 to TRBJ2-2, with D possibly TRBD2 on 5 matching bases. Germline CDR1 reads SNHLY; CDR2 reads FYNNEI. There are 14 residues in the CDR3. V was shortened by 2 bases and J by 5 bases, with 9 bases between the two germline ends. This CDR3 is CASSELAWTGELFF. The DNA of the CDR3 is TGTGCCAGCAGTGAACTAGCATGGACCGGGGAGCTGTTTTTT.

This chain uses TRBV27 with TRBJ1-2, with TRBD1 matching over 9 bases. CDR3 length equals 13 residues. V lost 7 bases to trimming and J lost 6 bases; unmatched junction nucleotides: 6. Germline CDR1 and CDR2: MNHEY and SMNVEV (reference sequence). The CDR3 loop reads CASNSWTGDGYTF. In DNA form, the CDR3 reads TGTGCCAGCAACTCTTGGACAGGGGATGGCTACACCTTC.

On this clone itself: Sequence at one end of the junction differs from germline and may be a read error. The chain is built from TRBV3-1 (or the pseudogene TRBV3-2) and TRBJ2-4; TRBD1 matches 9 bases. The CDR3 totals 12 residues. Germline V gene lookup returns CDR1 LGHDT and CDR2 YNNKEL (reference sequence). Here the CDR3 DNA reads TGTGCCAGCAGCCCTTTAGGGGACAGGGTTCACTTC. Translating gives CASSPLGDRVHF.

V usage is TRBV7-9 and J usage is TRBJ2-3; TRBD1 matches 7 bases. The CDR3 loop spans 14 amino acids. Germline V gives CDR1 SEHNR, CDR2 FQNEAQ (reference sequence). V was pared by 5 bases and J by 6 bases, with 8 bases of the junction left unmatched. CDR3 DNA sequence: TGTGCCAGCAGCCCCGGGACAGAGAGTGATACGCAGTATTTT. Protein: CASSPGTESDTQYF.

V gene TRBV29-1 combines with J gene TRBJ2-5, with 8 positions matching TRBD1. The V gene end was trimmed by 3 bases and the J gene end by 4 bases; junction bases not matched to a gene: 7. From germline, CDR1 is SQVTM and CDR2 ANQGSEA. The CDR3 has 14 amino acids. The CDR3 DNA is TGCAGCGTTGAGGGACAGGAAGGTGTAGAGACCCAGTACTTC. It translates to CSVEGQEGVETQYF. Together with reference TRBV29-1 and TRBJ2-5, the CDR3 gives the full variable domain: SAVISQKPSRDICQRGTSLTIQCQVDSQVTMMFWYRQQPGQSLTLIATANQGSEATYESGFVIDKFPISRPNLTFSTLTVSNMSPEDSSIYLCSVEGQEGVETQYFGPGTRLLVL.

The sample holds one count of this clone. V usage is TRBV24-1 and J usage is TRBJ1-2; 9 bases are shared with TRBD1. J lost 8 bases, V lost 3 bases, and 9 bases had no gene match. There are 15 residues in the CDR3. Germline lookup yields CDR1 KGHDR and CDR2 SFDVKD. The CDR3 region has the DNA TGTGCCACCAGTGATCCCGGACAGGGGAGTATCGGCTACACCTTC. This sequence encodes CATSDPGQGSIGYTF.

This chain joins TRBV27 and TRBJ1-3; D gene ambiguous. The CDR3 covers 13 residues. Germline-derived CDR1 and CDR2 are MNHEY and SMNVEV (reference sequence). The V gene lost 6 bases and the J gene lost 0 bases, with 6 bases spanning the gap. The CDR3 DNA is TGTGCCAGCAGGGGAGACTCTGGAAACACCATATATTTT. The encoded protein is CASRGDSGNTIYF.

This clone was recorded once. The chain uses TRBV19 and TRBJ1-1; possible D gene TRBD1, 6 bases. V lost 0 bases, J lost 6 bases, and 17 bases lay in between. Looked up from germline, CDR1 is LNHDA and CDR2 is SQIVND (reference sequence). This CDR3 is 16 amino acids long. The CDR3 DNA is TGTGCCAGTAGTATAGACTCGACAGGTACCACTTCTGAAGCTTTCTTT. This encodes CASSIDSTGTTSEAFF.

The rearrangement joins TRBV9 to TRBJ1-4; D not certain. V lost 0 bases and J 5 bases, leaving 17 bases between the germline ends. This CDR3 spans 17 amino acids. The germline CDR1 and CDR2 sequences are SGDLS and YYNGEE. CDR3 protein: CASSVGTDHRGNEKLFF. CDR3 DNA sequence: TGTGCCAGCAGCGTAGGCACAGACCACCGGGGAAATGAAAAACTGTTTTTT.

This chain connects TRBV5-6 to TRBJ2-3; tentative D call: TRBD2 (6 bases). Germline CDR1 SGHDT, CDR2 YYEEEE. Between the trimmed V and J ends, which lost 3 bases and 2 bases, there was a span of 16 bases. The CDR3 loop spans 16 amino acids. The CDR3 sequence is CASSSFGGALTDTQYF. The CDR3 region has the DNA TGTGCCAGCAGCTCATTCGGGGGTGCCCTCACAGATACGCAGTATTTT.

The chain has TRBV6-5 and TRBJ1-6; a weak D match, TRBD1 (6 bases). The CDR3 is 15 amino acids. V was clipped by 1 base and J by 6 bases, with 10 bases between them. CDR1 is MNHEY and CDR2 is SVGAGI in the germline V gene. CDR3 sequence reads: CASSYWGQANSPLHF. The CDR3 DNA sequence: TGTGCCAGCAGTTACTGGGGGCAGGCTAATTCACCCCTCCACTTT.

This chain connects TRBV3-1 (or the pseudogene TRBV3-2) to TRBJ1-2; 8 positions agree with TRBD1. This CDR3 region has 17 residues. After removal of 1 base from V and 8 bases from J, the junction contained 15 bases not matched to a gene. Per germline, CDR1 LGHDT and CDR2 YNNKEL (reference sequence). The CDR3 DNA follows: TGTGCCAGCAGCCAAGTAATTTCAGGGACAGGCGGCGACGGCTACACCTTC. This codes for CASSQVISGTGGDGYTF.

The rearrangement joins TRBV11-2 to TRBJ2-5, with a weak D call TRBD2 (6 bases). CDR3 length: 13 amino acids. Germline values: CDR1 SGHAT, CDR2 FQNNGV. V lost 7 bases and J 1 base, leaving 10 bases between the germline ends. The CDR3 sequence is CASTEGFQETQYF. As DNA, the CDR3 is TGTGCCAGCACGGAGGGCTTCCAAGAGACCCAGTACTTC.

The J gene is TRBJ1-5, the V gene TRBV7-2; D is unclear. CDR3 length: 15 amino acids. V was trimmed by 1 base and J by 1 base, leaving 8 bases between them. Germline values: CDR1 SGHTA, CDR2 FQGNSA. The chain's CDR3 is CASSLGQDSNQPQHF. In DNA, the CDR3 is TGTGCCAGCAGCTTAGGACAAGACAGCAATCAGCCCCAGCATTTT.

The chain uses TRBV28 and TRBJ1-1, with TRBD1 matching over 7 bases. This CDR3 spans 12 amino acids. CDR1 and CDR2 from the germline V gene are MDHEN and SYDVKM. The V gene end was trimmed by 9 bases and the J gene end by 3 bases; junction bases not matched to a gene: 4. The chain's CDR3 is CASLTGYTEAFF. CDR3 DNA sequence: TGTGCCAGTCTGACAGGGTACACTGAAGCTTTCTTT.

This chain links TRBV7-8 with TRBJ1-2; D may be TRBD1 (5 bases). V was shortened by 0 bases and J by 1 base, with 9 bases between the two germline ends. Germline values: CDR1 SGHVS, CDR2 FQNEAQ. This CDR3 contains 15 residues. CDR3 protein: CASSLAAGFNYGYTF. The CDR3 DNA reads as TGTGCCAGCAGCTTAGCAGCAGGGTTTAACTATGGCTACACCTTC.